Below are 28 T cell receptor beta chains sequenced from a single sample in a study of early T cells in non-severe SARS-CoV-2 infection. TCRdb reanalysed the 5' RACE reads using MiXCR and keeps one entry per CDR3 protein. The sample contains some 66,000 distinct CDR3 sequences, about an eighth of which appear only once. Sequenced: whole blood. These receptor sequences come from an adult who was a healthcare worker with PCR-confirmed SARS-CoV-2 infection or an uninfected control (not recorded which).

This clonotype was seen a single time. The CDR3 DNA follows: TGTGCCAGCAGCCCGGTCACTTCCGGGGAGCTGTTTTTT. Translation: CASSPVTSGELFF. The V call is TRBV7-9, the J call TRBJ2-2; no firm D call. The CDR3 runs to 13 residues. Germline CDR1 reads SEHNR; CDR2 reads FQNEAQ (reference sequence). Trimming shortened V by 5 bases and J by 6 bases, and 10 bases separated the two germline ends.

Here the CDR3 DNA reads TGTGCCTGGAGTGTGCGTTATGGCTACACCTTC. Protein product: CAWSVRYGYTF. V and J are TRBV30 and TRBJ1-2, with D uncertain. With 0 bases removed from V and 5 bases from J, the gap between germline ends came to 4 bases. This CDR3 contains 11 residues. CDR1 is GTSNPN and CDR2 is SVGIG in the germline V gene (reference sequence).

This chain links TRBV6-1 with TRBJ2-1; possibly TRBD2 for D (6 bases). The length of the CDR3 is 15 residues. CDR1 and CDR2 (germline): MNHNS, SASEGT. V was shortened by 1 base and J by 0 bases, with 7 bases between the two germline ends. The CDR3 sequence is CASSEEAGSYNEQFF. Written as DNA, the CDR3 is TGTGCCAGCAGTGAAGAAGCGGGCTCCTACAATGAGCAGTTCTTC.

This clonotype was detected many times. The chain is built from TRBV7-9 and TRBJ2-1; D unresolved. Germline CDR1 SEHNR, CDR2 FQNEAQ (reference sequence). The CDR3 totals 11 residues. V was pared by 1 base and J by 9 bases, with 4 bases between. CDR3 sequence reads: CASSLVGEQFF. The CDR3, as DNA: TGTGCCAGCAGCTTAGTGGGTGAGCAGTTCTTC.

The J gene is TRBJ2-3, the V gene TRBV6-5, with a possible D match to TRBD2 (6 bases). V dropped 1 base and J dropped 1 base, with 9 bases sitting between them. Germline values: CDR1 MNHEY, CDR2 SVGAGI. CDR3 length: 15 residues. The CDR3 here is CASSYWWEGTDTQYF. The CDR3 nucleotides read TGTGCCAGCAGTTACTGGTGGGAGGGCACAGATACGCAGTATTTT.

This clonotype was recorded at least ten times. This chain links TRBV28 with TRBJ1-1; D ambiguous. Trimming took off 4 bases at V and 8 bases at J, with 8 bases between the two ends. CDR3 length equals 11 residues. Germline CDR1 MDHEN, CDR2 SYDVKM. The CDR3 is CASSWRGEAFF. In DNA form, the CDR3 reads TGTGCCAGCAGTTGGAGAGGGGAAGCTTTCTTT.

As for this clonotype: One end of the junction is discordant with germline, which a read error may explain. The chain links TRBV30 to TRBJ2-3; the D gene is possibly TRBD1 (6 bases). Germline CDR1 is GTSNPN and CDR2 is SVGIG (reference sequence). The CDR3 totals 14 residues. The CDR3 here is CARSFLGAGDTQYF. CDR3 coding DNA: TGTGCCCGGAGTTTTCTGGGGGCGGGAGATACGCAGTATTTT.

The V call is TRBV3-1, the J call TRBJ2-2; perhaps TRBD1 as D (6 bases). This CDR3 is 14 amino acids long. Germline CDR1 is LGHDT and CDR2 is YNNKEL (reference sequence). V lost 3 bases to trimming and J lost 4 bases, with 9 bases between them. In DNA, the CDR3 is TGTGCCAGCAGCCATCCGGACAGCACCGGGGAGCTGTTTTTT. It translates to CASSHPDSTGELFF. Variable domain in full (rest from reference TRBV3-1 and TRBJ2-2): DTAVSQTPKYLVTQMGNDKSIKCEQNLGHDTMYWYKQDSKKFLKIMFSYNNKELIINETVPNRFSPKSPDKAHLNLHINSLELGDSAVYFCASSHPDSTGELFFGEGSRLTVL.

This clonotype was detected many times. The CDR3 reads CASSRTTGYQPQHF. For the CDR3, the DNA is TGTGCCAGCAGCCGAACGACAGGTTATCAGCCCCAGCATTTT. This rearrangement joins TRBV28 to TRBJ1-5, with D possibly TRBD1 on 6 matching bases. CDR1 is MDHEN, CDR2 SYDVKM, per germline. This CDR3 has 14 residues. The V end lost 6 bases, the J end lost 5 bases, and 14 bases lay between the germline ends.

As regards this clonotype: A read error is possible here, since a much larger clone lies one base away. The conserved phenylalanine or tryptophan is not found at the CDR3 terminus, so this likely reflects a read error. The chain is built from TRBV27 and TRBJ2-7; 10 bases line up with TRBD2. The CDR3 consists of 17 residues. Trimming at V came to 2 bases and at J to 2 bases, leaving 9 bases not matched to a gene. From germline, CDR1 is MNHEY and CDR2 SMNVEV (reference sequence). The CDR3 sequence: CASSLNYRTSGTYEQYL. The CDR3 DNA follows: TGTGCCAGCAGTTTAAATTATCGGACTAGCGGCACCTACGAGCAGTACCTC.

In its sample, this clonotype was seen many times. The genes are TRBV27 and TRBJ1-5, with a possible D match to TRBD1 (6 bases). Germline lookup yields CDR1 MNHEY and CDR2 SMNVEV (reference sequence). With 5 bases removed from V and 11 bases from J, the gap between germline ends came to 19 bases. The CDR3 contains 14 residues. CDR3 sequence reads: CASSIKEGVGAQHF. The CDR3 bases are TGTGCCAGCAGTATCAAGGAGGGGGTAGGGGCCCAGCATTTT.

This chain links TRBV29-1 with TRBJ2-5; D is possibly TRBD1 (6 bases). Germline assignment: CDR1 SQVTM and CDR2 ANQGSEA. The CDR3 totals 14 residues. V lost 6 bases and J 1 base, leaving 15 bases between the germline ends. DNA of the CDR3: TGCAGCGTGCTTGTAGGGGGAGCCCAAGAGACCCAGTACTTC. Its protein product is CSVLVGGAQETQYF.

The V call is TRBV12-3 or TRBV12-4, the J call TRBJ2-3; D might be TRBD1 or TRBD2, each matching 6 bases. This CDR3 is built from 14 residues. The V and J ends lost 4 bases and 6 bases respectively, with 14 bases between them. The CDR3 protein is CASSYGGAGDTQYF. The CDR3 nucleotides are TGTGCCAGCAGTTACGGGGGCGCGGGGGATACGCAGTATTTT.

This clonotype came up a few times. The chain uses TRBV7-9 and TRBJ2-1; possibly TRBD1 for D (5 bases). The germline V gene has CDR1 SEHNR and CDR2 FQNEAQ (reference sequence). V was clipped by 0 bases and J by 6 bases, with 9 bases between them. The CDR3 length is 14 residues. The CDR3 coding sequence is TGTGCCAGCAGCTTAGCAGGGGCCTTCAATGAGCAGTTCTTC. As protein: CASSLAGAFNEQFF.

This clonotype showed up many times. The rearrangement joins TRBV5-5 to TRBJ1-2; the D is unclear. V was cut by 4 bases and J by 5 bases, with 9 bases left in between. The length of the CDR3 is 12 residues. Germline CDR1 and CDR2: SGHKS and YYEKEE (reference sequence). CDR3 sequence: CASSPEFYGYTF. The CDR3 nucleotides are TGTGCCAGCAGCCCAGAGTTTTATGGCTACACCTTC.

This clonotype was counted between two and nine times. The rearrangement links TRBV10-2 to TRBJ1-3; D is unresolved. This CDR3 is built from 14 residues. Germline assignment: CDR1 WSHSY and CDR2 SAAADI. The germline V and J ends were trimmed by 6 bases and 0 bases, with 9 bases remaining between them. This CDR3 is CASSVRDSGNTIYF. The CDR3 nucleotides are TGCGCCAGCAGCGTTCGGGACTCTGGAAACACCATATATTTT.

This clonotype was observed a few times. The V gene is TRBV2, the J gene TRBJ2-3, with a weak D call TRBD1 (5 bases). Trimming pared 2 bases from V and 4 bases from J, leaving 7 bases between. This CDR3 comprises 13 residues. Per the germline V gene, CDR1 is SNHLY and CDR2 is FYNNEI. CDR3 DNA: TGTGCCAGCAGTGAACAGGGCGCAGATACGCAGTATTTT. As protein: CASSEQGADTQYF.

This clonotype was seen at least ten times. The chain carries TRBV15 and TRBJ2-7; D tentatively fits TRBD1 or TRBD2 (6 bases each). Germline CDR1 LNHNV, CDR2 YYDKDF (reference sequence). CDR3 length equals 17 residues. V was shortened by 5 bases and J by 7 bases, with 27 bases between the two germline ends. The CDR3 spells CATSLLSGQWGAGEQYF. In nucleotides, the CDR3 is TGTGCCACCAGCTTGCTCAGCGGACAGTGGGGGGCTGGTGAGCAGTACTTC.

This clonotype was seen more than once but under ten times. The CDR3 sequence is CAWTGTGRTYGYTF. CDR3 nucleotide sequence: TGTGCCTGGACCGGGACAGGGAGAACGTATGGCTACACCTTC. J is TRBJ1-2 and V is TRBV30; 9 bases are a match to TRBD1. Germline CDR1 GTSNPN, CDR2 SVGIG (reference sequence). The CDR3 loop spans 14 amino acids. V trimming: 4 bases; J trimming: 5 bases; junction bases outside the gene matches: 8. Filled out from reference TRBV30 and TRBJ1-2, the complete variable domain reads SQTIHQWPATLVQPVGSPLSLECTVEGTSNPNLYWYRQAAGRGLQLLFYSVGIGQISSEVPQNLSASRPQDRQFILSSKKLLLSDSGFYLCAWTGTGRTYGYTFGSGTRLTVV.

The rearrangement links TRBV23-1 to TRBJ2-4; 7 bases line up with TRBD2. Being an ORF, TRBV23-1 has a function that is uncertain. J was trimmed by 7 bases and V by 10 bases; bases with no gene match: 13. The CDR3 spans 14 residues. CDR3 nucleotides: TGCGCCAACCATAGGGAGGGGTTCTTTAACATTCAGTACTTC. As protein: CANHREGFFNIQYF.

This clonotype was counted a few times. This chain uses TRBV6-5 with TRBJ1-1; 8 bases are a match to TRBD1. The CDR3 is made up of 14 amino acids. V lost 6 bases to trimming and J lost 1 base; unmatched junction nucleotides: 4. Germline loops: CDR1 MNHEY, CDR2 SVGAGI. The CDR3 spells CASREDRANTEAFF. The CDR3 DNA sequence: TGTGCCAGCAGGGAGGACAGGGCGAACACTGAAGCTTTCTTT.

This clonotype was picked up a small number of times. The chain employs TRBV7-2 and TRBJ2-2, with D possibly being TRBD2 (6 bases). Germline V CDR1 and CDR2: SGHTA, FQGNSA. Trimming stripped 2 bases from V and 3 bases from J, with 19 bases between. The CDR3 is 18 residues long. DNA of the CDR3: TGTGCCAGCAGCTTAAACCCCCCCGGGGGTGGGTACACCGGGGAGCTGTTTTTT. Its translation is CASSLNPPGGGYTGELFF.

This chain uses TRBV6-2 or TRBV6-3 with TRBJ2-1, with 7 positions matching TRBD2. CDR1 is MNHEY, CDR2 SVGEGT, per germline. The V and J ends lost 0 bases and 10 bases, in that order; junction bases with no gene match: 15. This CDR3 is built from 17 residues. CDR3 amino acids: CASSYSTPSGVPKEQFF. The CDR3 region has the DNA TGTGCCAGCAGTTACTCGACTCCAAGCGGGGTGCCGAAAGAGCAGTTCTTC.

The chain uses TRBV21-1 and TRBJ1-2. TRBV21-1 has pseudogene status. The CDR3 has 14 residues. DNA for the CDR3: TGTGCCAGCAGCAAGGCCGGGCCTGGAGGGGGCTACACCTTC. Amino acids: CASSKAGPGGGYTF.

This clonotype has a count of ten or more. The CDR3 protein is CASSQVLRRGNTIYF. CDR3 sequence (DNA): TGTGCCAGCAGCCAAGTTCTCCGAAGGGGAAACACCATATATTTT. V gene TRBV3-1 combines with J gene TRBJ1-3; D unclear. Germline values: CDR1 LGHDT, CDR2 YNNKEL (reference sequence). This CDR3 is built from 15 residues. The germline V and J ends were trimmed by 1 base and 4 bases, with 11 bases remaining between them.

A few counts support this clonotype. The chain joins TRBV9 to TRBJ2-5; 11 nucleotides agree with TRBD2. Trimming at V came to 4 bases and at J to 4 bases, leaving 12 bases not matched to a gene. The CDR3 covers 17 residues. CDR1 SGDLS and CDR2 YYNGEE come from the germline V gene. CDR3 nucleotide sequence: TGTGCCAGCAGCCCGACCGGGGTAGCGGGGGGGCCAGAGACCCAGTACTTC. This codes for CASSPTGVAGGPETQYF. The complete variable domain, with remaining parts taken from reference TRBV9 and TRBJ2-5, reads DSGVTQTPKHLITATGQRVTLRCSPRSGDLSVYWYQQSLDQGLQFLIQYYNGEERAKGNILERFSAQQFPDLHSELNLSSLELGDSALYFCASSPTGVAGGPETQYFGPGTRLLVL.

This clonotype was seen just once. The chain uses TRBV11-2 and TRBJ1-3; D is perhaps TRBD1 (5 bases). The germline V gene has CDR1 SGHAT and CDR2 FQNNGV. The CDR3 runs to 15 residues. V dropped 0 bases and J dropped 0 bases, with 6 bases sitting between them. The CDR3 bases are TGTGCCAGCAGCTTAGAAGGGACCTCTGGAAACACCATATATTTT. This codes for CASSLEGTSGNTIYF.

The chain carries TRBV29-1 and TRBJ2-3; the D gene could be TRBD1 or TRBD2 (5 bases each). Germline CDR1 reads SQVTM; CDR2 reads ANQGSEA. The CDR3 spans 12 residues. V lost 6 bases and J lost 4, with 11 bases in between. This CDR3 reads CSVRRGADTQYF. Written as DNA, the CDR3 is TGCAGCGTCCGACGAGGGGCAGATACGCAGTATTTT.